This TCR beta chain appears in the sequencing data of a study of cytomegalovirus exposure and HLA in healthy donors (TCRdb year 2017). At the level of the whole study: The roughly 670 repertoires of the first cohort and the 110 or so validation repertoires were produced on the same platform, according to a later analysis. High-throughput TCR immunosequencing, statistical association of individual TCRs with disease status, and machine learning were combined to predict cytomegalovirus infection status. The aim of the study was to test whether cataloging public T cell receptors could identify signatures of past pathogen exposure. In addition to the first cohort of 666 subjects, a separate validation cohort of around 110 different subjects was used.

Donors formed part of the validation cohort, which comprised over a hundred subjects and was distinct from the first cohort of under 850 subjects. To note about this clone: The antigen it recognizes is unknown. Per-base qualities were not stored, and no clone one base away is much larger.

Results the study describes overall, beyond this receptor: The study listed 164 TCR beta chains as associated with cytomegalovirus. Subsequent analysis determined that TCRs grouped into clusters in the first cohort also showed a tendency toward co-occurrence across the 130 or so validation repertoires, and 85% to 95% of cluster scores exceeded 0. In vitro tests confirmed that a few of the cytomegalovirus-associated TCR beta chains recognize cytomegalovirus antigens. According to the authors, the approach could potentially be generalized to other disease states and immunological phenotypes. A later analysis had no HLA typing for the validation cohort, so co-occurrence there was scored across all 110 or so repertoires. Cytomegalovirus status was reported to be diagnosed by the classifier with high specificity and sensitivity in both the original and validation cohorts. Across donors, most TCR sequences were observed very rarely, whereas some public TCRs were present in many individuals.

As encoded in the germline V gene, CDR1 is KGHSH while CDR2 is LQKENI. Its CDR3 holds 18 amino acids, cysteine through phenylalanine. Only CDR3 DNA is held: 54 bases, read in frame from base 1. V lost 1 base and J lost 0 bases; the stretch between them is 19 bases long. Libraries were constructed by the immunoSEQ multiplex PCR assay. Turning to the authors' computational methods: A statistical classification framework was built for diagnosing cytomegalovirus status from the catalog of TCR beta chain sequences. TCRdb holds this immuneACCESS table with in-frame rearrangements only. Some clones are missing; in checked studies, unresolved V genes explain under half, and the rest has no known cause. V and J calls plus clone size are reproduced from that table; the DNA served to infer D and trimming. Present in this sample are around 230,000 clones, 86% of which were seen just once. The ten largest clones take up 1% to 1.5% of the sample.

The clonotype was recovered from a young woman in good health and CMV-seropositive. The sequence links TRBV18 to TRBJ2-7; a tentative D match to TRBD2 spans 6 bases. The sample was PBMCs. The CDR3 sequence is CASSPRITGTSSSYEQYF. Read as DNA, the sequence is TGTGCCAGCTCACCACGAATAACCGGGACTTCTAGCTCCTACGAGCAGTACTTC.